The T cell receptor beta chain described here comes from a study of cytomegalovirus exposure and HLA in healthy donors. Trimming cost V 1 base and J 6 bases, with 7 bases left between them. This CDR3 has 13 residues. Clones were read by immunoSEQ multiplex PCR, and TCRdb kept only the in-frame ones, dropping some. The table records some 190,000 clones, roughly 86% of them present only once. Sequencing was carried out using PBMCs. The clonotype was recovered from a man aged 30-40 years in good health and CMV-seropositive. The chain links TRBV23-1 to TRBJ1-5; D is undetermined. TRBV23-1 is known as an ORF, though its function is uncertain. In nucleotides, the CDR3 is TGCGCCAGCAGTCAATTTAGAGGTCAGCCCCAGCATTTT. It is translated as CASSQFRGQPQHF.